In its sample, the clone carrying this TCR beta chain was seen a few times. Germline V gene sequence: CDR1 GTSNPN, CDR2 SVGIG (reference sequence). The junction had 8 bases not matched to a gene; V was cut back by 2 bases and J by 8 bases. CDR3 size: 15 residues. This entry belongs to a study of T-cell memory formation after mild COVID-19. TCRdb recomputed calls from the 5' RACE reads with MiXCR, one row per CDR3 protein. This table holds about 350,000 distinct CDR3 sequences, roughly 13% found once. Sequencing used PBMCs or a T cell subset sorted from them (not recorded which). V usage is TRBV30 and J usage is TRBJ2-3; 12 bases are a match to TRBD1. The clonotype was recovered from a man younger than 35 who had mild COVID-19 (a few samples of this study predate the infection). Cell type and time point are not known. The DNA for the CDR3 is TGTGCCTGGAGTAAAGGGACAGGGGGCAGGTCTACGCAGTATTTT. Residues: CAWSKGTGGRSTQYF.